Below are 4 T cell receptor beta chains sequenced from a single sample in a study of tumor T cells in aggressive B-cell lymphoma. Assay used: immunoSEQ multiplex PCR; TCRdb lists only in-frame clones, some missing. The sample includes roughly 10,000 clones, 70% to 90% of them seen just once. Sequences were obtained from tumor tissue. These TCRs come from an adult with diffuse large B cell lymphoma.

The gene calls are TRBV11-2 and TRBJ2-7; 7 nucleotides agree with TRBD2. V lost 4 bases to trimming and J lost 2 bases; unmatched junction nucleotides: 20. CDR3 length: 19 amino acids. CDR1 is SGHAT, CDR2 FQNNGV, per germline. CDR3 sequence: CASSSHPSPRLAETYEQYF. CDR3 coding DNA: TGTGCCAGCAGCTCCCATCCCTCACCCCGACTAGCCGAAACCTACGAGCAGTACTTC.

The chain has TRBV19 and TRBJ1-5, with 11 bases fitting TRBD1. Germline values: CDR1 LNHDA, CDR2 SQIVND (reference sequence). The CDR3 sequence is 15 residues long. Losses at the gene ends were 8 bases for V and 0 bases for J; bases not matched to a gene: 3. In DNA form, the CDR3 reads TGTGCCAGTGGGACAGGGGGTTTTAGCAATCAGCCCCAGCATTTT. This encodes CASGTGGFSNQPQHF.

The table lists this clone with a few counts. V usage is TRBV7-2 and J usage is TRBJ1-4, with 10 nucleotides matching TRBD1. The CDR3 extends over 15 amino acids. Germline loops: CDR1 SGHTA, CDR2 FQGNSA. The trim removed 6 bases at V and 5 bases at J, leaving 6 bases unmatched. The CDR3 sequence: CASRMGQGRNEKLFF. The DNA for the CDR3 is TGTGCCAGCAGGATGGGACAGGGGAGGAATGAAAAACTGTTTTTT. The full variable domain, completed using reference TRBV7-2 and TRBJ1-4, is GAGVSQSPSNKVTEKGKDVELRCDPISGHTALYWYRQSLGQGLEFLIYFQGNSAPDKSGLPSDRFSAERTGGSVSTLTIQRTQQEDSAVYLCASRMGQGRNEKLFFGSGTQLSVL.

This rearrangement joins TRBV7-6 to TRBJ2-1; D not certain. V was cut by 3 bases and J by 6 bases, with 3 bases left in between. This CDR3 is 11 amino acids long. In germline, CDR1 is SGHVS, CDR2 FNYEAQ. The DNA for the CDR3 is TGTGCCAGCAGCTTCGGCAATGAGCAGTTCTTC. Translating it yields CASSFGNEQFF.